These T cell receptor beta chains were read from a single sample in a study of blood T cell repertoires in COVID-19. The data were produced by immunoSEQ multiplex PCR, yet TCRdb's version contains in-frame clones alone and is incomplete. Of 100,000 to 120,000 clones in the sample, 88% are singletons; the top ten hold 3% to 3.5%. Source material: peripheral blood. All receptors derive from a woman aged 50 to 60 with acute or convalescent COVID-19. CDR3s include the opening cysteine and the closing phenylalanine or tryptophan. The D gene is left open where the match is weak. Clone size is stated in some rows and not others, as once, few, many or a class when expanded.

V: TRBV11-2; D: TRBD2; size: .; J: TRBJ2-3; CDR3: CASSGRTSVSTDTQYF; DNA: TGTGCCAGCAGCGGGCGGACTAGCGTCAGCACAGATACGCAGTATTTT
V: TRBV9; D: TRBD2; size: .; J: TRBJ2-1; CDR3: CASSSGTSGMGYNEQFF; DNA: TGTGCCAGCAGCTCAGGGACTAGCGGGATGGGTTACAATGAGCAGTTCTTC
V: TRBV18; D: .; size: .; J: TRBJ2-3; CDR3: CASSPQAKLSTDTQYF; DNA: TGTGCCAGCTCACCACAAGCGAAGCTCAGCACAGATACGCAGTATTTT
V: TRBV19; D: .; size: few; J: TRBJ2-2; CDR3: CASRLVVGELFF; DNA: TGTGCCAGTAGATTAGTCGTCGGGGAGCTGTTTTTT
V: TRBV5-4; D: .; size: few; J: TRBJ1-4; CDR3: CASSLVGGGDEKLFF; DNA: TGTGCCAGCAGCCTAGTGGGAGGGGGAGATGAAAAACTGTTTTTT
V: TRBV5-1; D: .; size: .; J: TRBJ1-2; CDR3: CASRVPQRNYGYTF; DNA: TGCGCCAGCAGAGTTCCACAACGAAACTATGGCTACACCTTC
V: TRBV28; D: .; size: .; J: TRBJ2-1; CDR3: CASSLSQRYNEQFF; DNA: TGTGCCAGCAGTTTATCACAGAGATACAATGAGCAGTTCTTC
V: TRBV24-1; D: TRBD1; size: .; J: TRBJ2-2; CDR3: CATSVDRVDTGELFF; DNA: TGTGCCACCAGTGTCGACAGGGTGGACACCGGGGAGCTGTTTTTT
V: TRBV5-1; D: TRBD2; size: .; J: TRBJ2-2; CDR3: CASSSSGRWDLPNTGELFF; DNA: TGCGCCAGCAGCTCGAGCGGGAGATGGGACCTACCCAACACCGGGGAGCTGTTTTTT
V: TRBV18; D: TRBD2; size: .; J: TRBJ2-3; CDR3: CASSPRTSGRADTQYF; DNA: TGTGCCAGCTCGCCTCGGACTAGCGGGAGGGCAGATACGCAGTATTTT
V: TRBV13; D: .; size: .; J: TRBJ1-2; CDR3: CASSLANYGYTF; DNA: TGTGCCAGCAGCTTAGCAAACTATGGCTACACCTTC
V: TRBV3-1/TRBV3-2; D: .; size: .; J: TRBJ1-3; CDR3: CASSSVPSTPYSGNTIYF; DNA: TGTGCCAGCAGCTCGGTCCCATCTACTCCTTACTCTGGAAACACCATATATTTT
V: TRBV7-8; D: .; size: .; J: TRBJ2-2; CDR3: CASSASSRTNTGELFF; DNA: TGTGCCAGCAGCGCGTCTTCTCGAACCAACACCGGGGAGCTGTTTTTT
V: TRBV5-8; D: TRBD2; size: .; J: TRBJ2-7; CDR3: CASKEGLAGPSYEQYF; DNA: TGTGCCAGCAAGGAGGGACTAGCGGGACCAAGCTACGAGCAGTACTTC
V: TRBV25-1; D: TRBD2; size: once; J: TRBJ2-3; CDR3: CASSAWEGETQYF; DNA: TGTGCCAGCAGCGCCTGGGAGGGAGAGACGCAGTATTTT
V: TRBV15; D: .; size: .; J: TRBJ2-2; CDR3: CATSRGQTGELFF; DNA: TGTGCCACCAGCAGAGGGCAGACCGGGGAGCTGTTTTTT
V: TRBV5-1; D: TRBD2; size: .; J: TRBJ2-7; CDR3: CASSLVGGLAGGPSYEQYF; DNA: TGCGCCAGCAGCTTGGTGGGGGGACTAGCGGGAGGGCCTTCCTACGAGCAGTACTTC
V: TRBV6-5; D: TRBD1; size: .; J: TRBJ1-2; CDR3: CASRADRGINYGYTF; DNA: TGTGCCAGCAGGGCCGACAGGGGGATAAACTATGGCTACACCTTC
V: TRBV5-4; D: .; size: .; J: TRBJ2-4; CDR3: CASSFVGDRAKNIQYF; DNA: TGTGCCAGCAGCTTCGTAGGGGATCGAGCCAAAAACATTCAGTACTTC
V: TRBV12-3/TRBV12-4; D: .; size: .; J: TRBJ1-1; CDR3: CASSPSGTEAFF; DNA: TGTGCCAGCAGTCCCTCGGGCACTGAAGCTTTCTTT
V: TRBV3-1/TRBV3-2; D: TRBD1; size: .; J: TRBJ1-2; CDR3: CASSQLVGTANYGYTF; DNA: TGTGCCAGCAGCCAATTAGTCGGGACAGCCAACTATGGCTACACCTTC
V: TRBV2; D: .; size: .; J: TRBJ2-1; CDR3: CASSPRDPGNEQFF; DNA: TGTGCCAGCAGTCCCCGGGATCCCGGGAATGAGCAGTTCTTC
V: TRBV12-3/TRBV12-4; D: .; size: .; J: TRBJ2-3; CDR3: CASSFIGGNTQYF; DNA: TGTGCCAGCAGTTTCATTGGCGGGAACACGCAGTATTTT
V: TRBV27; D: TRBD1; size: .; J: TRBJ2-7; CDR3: CASSLIGTGGYEQYF; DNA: TGTGCCAGCAGTTTAATAGGGACAGGGGGCTACGAGCAGTACTTC
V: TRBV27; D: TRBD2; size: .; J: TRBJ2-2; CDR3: CASRKFWTSGGLIGELFF; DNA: TGTGCCAGCAGGAAGTTCTGGACTAGCGGGGGGTTAATCGGGGAGCTGTTTTTT
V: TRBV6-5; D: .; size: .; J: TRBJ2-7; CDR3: CASSYTDSYEQYF; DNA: TGTGCCAGCAGTTACACGGACAGCTACGAGCAGTACTTC
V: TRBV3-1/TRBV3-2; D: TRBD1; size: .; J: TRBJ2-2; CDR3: CASSPTGTGTGELFF; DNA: TGTGCCAGCAGCCCTACCGGGACAGGAACCGGGGAGCTGTTTTTT
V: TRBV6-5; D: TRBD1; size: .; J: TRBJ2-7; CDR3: CASSIRQGAEQYF; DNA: TGTGCCAGCAGTATAAGACAGGGAGCCGAGCAGTACTTC
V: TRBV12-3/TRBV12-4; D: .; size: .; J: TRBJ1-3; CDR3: CASSLLSGNTIYF; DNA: TGTGCCAGCAGTTTACTCTCTGGAAACACCATATATTTT
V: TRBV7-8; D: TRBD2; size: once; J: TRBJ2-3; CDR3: CASSLVETGTSGGTQYF; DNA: TGTGCCAGCAGCTTAGTCGAAACCGGGACTAGCGGGGGTACGCAGTATTTT
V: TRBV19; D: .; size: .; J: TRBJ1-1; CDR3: CASSISGGIWTEAFF; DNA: TGTGCCAGTAGTATAAGTGGAGGGATCTGGACTGAAGCTTTCTTT
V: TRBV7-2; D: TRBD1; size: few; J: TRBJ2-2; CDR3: CASSLGRTGGDTGELFF; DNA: TGTGCCAGCAGCTTAGGCCGGACAGGGGGCGACACCGGGGAGCTGTTTTTT
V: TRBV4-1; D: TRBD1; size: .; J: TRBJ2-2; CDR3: CASSSDRGVGELFF; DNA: TGCGCCAGCAGCTCAGACAGGGGTGTCGGGGAGCTGTTTTTT
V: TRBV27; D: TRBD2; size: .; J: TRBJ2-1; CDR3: CASSLWSSGRANEQFF; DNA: TGTGCCAGCAGTTTATGGAGTAGCGGGAGGGCCAATGAGCAGTTCTTC
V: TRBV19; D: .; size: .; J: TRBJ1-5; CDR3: CASSIGRRAGNQPQHF; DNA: TGTGCCAGTAGTATAGGTCGCAGGGCTGGCAATCAGCCCCAGCATTTT
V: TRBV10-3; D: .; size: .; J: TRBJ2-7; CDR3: CAISVSGVSYEQYF; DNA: TGTGCCATCAGTGTGTCAGGGGTCTCCTACGAGCAGTACTTC
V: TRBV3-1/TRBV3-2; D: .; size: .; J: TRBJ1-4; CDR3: CASSRTADSNEKLFF; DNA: TGTGCCAGCTCCCGAACGGCGGATTCCAATGAAAAACTGTTTTTT